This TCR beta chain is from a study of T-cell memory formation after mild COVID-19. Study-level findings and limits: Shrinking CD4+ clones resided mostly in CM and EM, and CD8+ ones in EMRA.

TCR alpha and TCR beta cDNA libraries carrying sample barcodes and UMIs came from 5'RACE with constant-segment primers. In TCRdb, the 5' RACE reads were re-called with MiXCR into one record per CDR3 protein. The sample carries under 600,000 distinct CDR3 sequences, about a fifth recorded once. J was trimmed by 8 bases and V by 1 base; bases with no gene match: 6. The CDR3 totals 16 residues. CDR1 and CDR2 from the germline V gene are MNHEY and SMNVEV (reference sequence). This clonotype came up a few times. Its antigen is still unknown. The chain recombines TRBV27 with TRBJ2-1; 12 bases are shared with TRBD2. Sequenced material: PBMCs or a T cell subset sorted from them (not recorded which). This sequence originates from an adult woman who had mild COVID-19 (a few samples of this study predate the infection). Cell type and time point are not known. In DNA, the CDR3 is TGTGCCAGCAGTTTATTGACTAGCGGGAGAGGGCATGAGCAGTTCTTC. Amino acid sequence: CASSLLTSGRGHEQFF.